This TCR beta chain was sequenced for a study of blood T cell repertoires in COVID-19. For the study at large: Material from acute and convalescent COVID-19 was sourced from the United States, Italy and Spain.

Generated by immunoSEQ multiplex PCR, the TCRdb table keeps only in-frame clones and is missing some. Found here are approximately 200,000 clones, about 91% of them singletons; the top ten hold 4%. This CDR3 has 14 amino acids. V was cut by 2 bases and J by 5 bases, with 12 bases left in between. CDR1 is SGHRS, CDR2 YFSETQ, per germline. The chain joins TRBV5-1 to TRBJ2-3; D may be TRBD2 (5 bases). This receptor was taken from a woman in her 30s with acute or convalescent COVID-19. Sample: peripheral blood. CDR3 DNA: TGCGCCAGCAGCTTAGGTGGGAGTCAAGATACGCAGTATTTT. It codes for CASSLGGSQDTQYF.